Listed below are T cell receptor beta chains from one sample, sequenced in a study of T cell responses to AZD1222 COVID-19 vaccine. Profiled with immunoSEQ multiplex PCR; TCRdb holds only in-frame clones, not every one. The sample shows some 200,000 clones, approximately 91% of them seen only once. The specimen comprised peripheral blood, sampled 28 days after the second AZD1222 dose. These receptors all come from an adult who received the AZD1222 COVID-19 vaccine. The CDR3 runs from the conserved cysteine through the conserved F or W. Each record gives: J gene, clone size, D gene, V gene, CDR3 DNA, CDR3 protein. D genes are given only for firm matches. Clone size is shown for a subset of rows, as once, few, many or a class of expanded clone.

>TRBJ2-7|once|-|TRBV3-1/TRBV3-2
TGTGCCAGCAGCCAAGATCCCCTCCTCGAGCGGACCTACGAGCAGTACTTC
CASSQDPLLERTYEQYF
>TRBJ2-7|-|TRBD1|TRBV7-9
TGTGCCAGCAGCTTAAGTAGGACAGGGGGCGTCGACGAGCAGTACTTC
CASSLSRTGGVDEQYF
>TRBJ1-1|-|-|TRBV12-5
TGTGCTAGTGGTTTGGACACCAACACTGAAGCTTTCTTT
CASGLDTNTEAFF
>TRBJ2-1|-|TRBD2|TRBV7-2
TGTGCCAGCAGCCTGGGACTAGCGGGCTACAATGAGCAGTTCTTC
CASSLGLAGYNEQFF
>TRBJ2-2|-|-|TRBV21-1
TGTGCCAGCAGCAAAGTGGTAGGGCACACCGGGGAGCTGTTTTTT
CASSKVVGHTGELFF
>TRBJ2-7|once|-|TRBV27
TGTGCCAGCAGTCCCCTGAGACCGGGACATCTCTTCTCGGACGAGCAGTACTTC
CASSPLRPGHLFSDEQYF
>TRBJ2-7|once|-|TRBV18
TGTGCCAGCTCACCCGGGTCTAACTCCTACGAGCAGTACTTC
CASSPGSNSYEQYF
>TRBJ2-3|-|-|TRBV11-2
TGTGCCAGCCGGCGGTTACAGGAGACAGATACGCAGTATTTT
CASRRLQETDTQYF
>TRBJ2-1|-|-|TRBV11-2
TGTGCCAGCAGCTTACAGTACTCGGTCGTGCAGTTCTTC
CASSLQYSVVQFF
>TRBJ2-5|-|TRBD2|TRBV29-1
TGCAGCGCATCCCATACGGCGGGGACTAAAGAGACCCAGTACTTC
CSASHTAGTKETQYF
>TRBJ2-4|-|-|TRBV15
TGTGCCACCAGCAGGGTCGCCAAAAACATTCAGTACTTC
CATSRVAKNIQYF
>TRBJ2-1|-|TRBD2|TRBV4-1
TGCGCCAGCAGCCAAGATGAGTCGGGACTAGCGGGCTACAATGAGCAGTTCTTC
CASSQDESGLAGYNEQFF
>TRBJ2-1|-|-|TRBV29-1
TGCAGCGTAATTTCTCACTCCAGGGATGAGCAGTTCTTC
CSVISHSRDEQFF
>TRBJ2-7|-|TRBD2|TRBV5-1
TGCGCCAGCAGCTACACCGGGACTAGCGGGAGCGGGGGCTGGCAGTACTTC
CASSYTGTSGSGGWQYF
>TRBJ2-3|-|TRBD2|TRBV11-2
TGTGCCAGCAGCAGCCTGCTCGGGACTAGCGGAGGAGATACGCAGTATTTT
CASSSLLGTSGGDTQYF
>TRBJ1-4|-|TRBD1|TRBV7-2
TGTGCCAGCAGCTTAGCCGGGACAGGGGGTGACAAACTGTTTTTT
CASSLAGTGGDKLFF
>TRBJ2-2|-|-|TRBV19
TGTGCCAGTAGTACCGTAGCGCTATACACCGGGGAGCTGTTTTTT
CASSTVALYTGELFF
>TRBJ1-5|-|-|TRBV27
TGTGCCAGCTGCCCTGAGGACAGACCCCAAATAGGGCCCCAGCATTTT
CASCPEDRPQIGPQHF
>TRBJ1-4|-|TRBD1|TRBV12-5
TGTGCTAGTGGTTCGGGACAGGGTAGGGAAAAACTGTTTTTT
CASGSGQGREKLFF
>TRBJ1-1|-|-|TRBV10-3
TGTGCCATCAGTGAGTCATACAGGAGGGGATGGACTGAAGCTTTCTTT
CAISESYRRGWTEAFF
>TRBJ1-3|-|-|TRBV9
TGTGCCAGCAGCCCCCCCTCGGGGCAGGGAGGTGGAAACACCATATATTTT
CASSPPSGQGGGNTIYF
>TRBJ2-1|-|-|TRBV9
TGTGCCAGCAGTAGCGGAACCTACAATGAGCAGTTCTTC
CASSSGTYNEQFF
>TRBJ2-4|once|-|TRBV4-3
TGCGCCAGCAGCCAAGAGCTGGGCTGGGGGAGTGACATTCAGTACTTC
CASSQELGWGSDIQYF
>TRBJ2-2|-|TRBD1|TRBV30
TGTGCCTGGAAAGGGACAGGGTTTCGTGGCACCGGGGAGCTGTTTTTT
CAWKGTGFRGTGELFF
>TRBJ1-2|-|-|TRBV6-5
TGTGCCAGCAGTTACTTCAGGGGAGACCACTATGGCTACACCTTC
CASSYFRGDHYGYTF
>TRBJ1-4|-|-|TRBV4-1
TGCGCCAGCAGCCAGATCAGGATTCTTGCTAATGAAAAACTGTTTTTT
CASSQIRILANEKLFF
>TRBJ2-7|-|-|TRBV27
TGTGCCAGCAGTCTGATGGCCAGGCTCCGCTACGAGCAGTACTTC
CASSLMARLRYEQYF
>TRBJ2-5|-|-|TRBV18
TGTGCCAGCTCACCACCGGGACAACAAGAGACCCAGTACTTC
CASSPPGQQETQYF
>TRBJ1-2|-|TRBD1|TRBV12-3/TRBV12-4
TGTGCCAGCAGTACCGGGACAGCCTATGGCTACACCTTC
CASSTGTAYGYTF
>TRBJ2-1|-|-|TRBV10-1
TGCGCCAGCAGTGACGCGTCCAGGACTATGGAGCAGTTCTTC
CASSDASRTMEQFF
>TRBJ2-1|-|TRBD2|TRBV30
TGTGCCGCAGCGGGAGGGCCTGATGGTGAGCAGTTCTTC
CAAAGGPDGEQFF
>TRBJ2-3|-|-|TRBV5-1
TGCGCCAGCAGCTTGGCCCCGGGAAGAGGCACAGATACGCAGTATTTT
CASSLAPGRGTDTQYF
>TRBJ2-2|-|-|TRBV11-2
TGTGCCAGCAGCTTACAGGACACCGGGGAGCTGTTTTTT
CASSLQDTGELFF
>TRBJ1-2|-|-|TRBV12-3/TRBV12-4
TGTGCCAGCAGTTTAGGGACAGACTATGGCTACACCTTC
CASSLGTDYGYTF
>TRBJ1-2|-|TRBD1|TRBV15
TGTGCCACCAGCAGAGGGGGACAGGAAACATATGGCTACACCTTC
CATSRGGQETYGYTF
>TRBJ2-4|once|-|TRBV4-1
TGCGCCAGCAGCCAAGATCCAGGGGGAGGGAACATTCAGTACTTC
CASSQDPGGGNIQYF
>TRBJ2-4|-|-|TRBV28
TGTGCCAGCAGCCGCCGACCCGGGAGATTAGCCAAAAACATTCAGTACTTC
CASSRRPGRLAKNIQYF
>TRBJ2-1|-|TRBD1|TRBV6-2/TRBV6-3
TGTGCCAGCAGTGATGACAGGGGAACCTACAATGAGCAGTTCTTC
CASSDDRGTYNEQFF
>TRBJ2-7|-|-|TRBV19
TGTGCCAGTAGTGCAGGGCCGGCCTACGAGCAGTACTTC
CASSAGPAYEQYF
>TRBJ1-4|-|TRBD1|TRBV2
TGTGCCAGCAGTGACACAGGGGATATGCTGTTTTTT
CASSDTGDMLFF
>TRBJ2-7|once|-|TRBV12-3/TRBV12-4
TGTGCCAGCAGTCACCAGACGGAGCAGTACTTC
CASSHQTEQYF
>TRBJ1-1|-|-|TRBV12-3/TRBV12-4
TGTGCCAGCAGCCGAGGGCTCACTGAAGCTTTCTTT
CASSRGLTEAFF
>TRBJ2-2|-|TRBD1|TRBV11-1
TGTGCCAGCAGCTCGACAGGGGAGATCACCGGGGAGCTGTTTTTT
CASSSTGEITGELFF
>TRBJ2-1|-|TRBD1|TRBV3-1/TRBV3-2
TGTGCCAGCAGCCCCCTCCTGCAGGGGGCCTACAATGAGCAGTTCTTC
CASSPLLQGAYNEQFF
>TRBJ2-4|-|-|TRBV3-1/TRBV3-2
TGTGCCAGCAGCCAAGGCCTTGGAGCCAAAAACATTCAGTACTTC
CASSQGLGAKNIQYF
>TRBJ2-7|once|-|TRBV14
TGTGCCAGCAGCGAATTGACAGTGGCCAACGAGCAGTACTTC
CASSELTVANEQYF
>TRBJ2-2|-|-|TRBV6-2/TRBV6-3
TGTGCCAGCAGTTACAGGGGCGGTGGAGACACCGGGGAGCTGTTTTTT
CASSYRGGGDTGELFF
>TRBJ1-2|-|-|TRBV28
TGTGCCAGCAACACTCCCGGCGGGGTCTATGGCTACACCTTC
CASNTPGGVYGYTF